Reported below is one T cell receptor (beta chain). Per the germline V gene, CDR1 is SEHNR and CDR2 is FQNEAQ (reference sequence). CDR3 length: 15 residues. Each CDR3 protein gets one entry in TCRdb, which reprocessed the 5' RACE reads and gives no DNA. The specimen's table records 500,000 to 700,000 distinct CDR3 sequences. The data are from a study of T cells expressing NK-cell markers. The chain recombines TRBV7-9 with TRBJ2-7; the TCRdb D gene call, TRBD2, has no DNA to confirm it. This receptor was obtained from a man aged 18 to 35 in good health. The material sequenced was blood T cells: a sorted CD56 or NKG2C T cell subset, CD4+ or CD8+ T cells, or bulk PBMC T cells (not recorded which). The CDR3 here is CASSVLAGVSYEQYF.